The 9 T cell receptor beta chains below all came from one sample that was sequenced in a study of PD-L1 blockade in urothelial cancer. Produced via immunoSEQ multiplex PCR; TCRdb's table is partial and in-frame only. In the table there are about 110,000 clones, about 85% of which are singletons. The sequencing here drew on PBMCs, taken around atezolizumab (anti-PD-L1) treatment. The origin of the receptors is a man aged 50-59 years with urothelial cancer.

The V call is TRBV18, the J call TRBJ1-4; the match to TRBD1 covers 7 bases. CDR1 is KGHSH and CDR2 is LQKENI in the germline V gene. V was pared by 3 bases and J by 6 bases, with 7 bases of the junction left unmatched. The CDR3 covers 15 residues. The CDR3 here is CASSPLRQGHEKLFF. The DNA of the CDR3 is TGTGCCAGCTCACCTCTGCGACAGGGCCATGAAAAACTGTTTTTT. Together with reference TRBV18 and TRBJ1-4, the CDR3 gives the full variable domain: NAGVMQNPRHLVRRRGQEARLRCSPMKGHSHVYWYRQLPEEGLKFMVYLQKENIIDESGMPKERFSAEFPKEGPSILRIQQVVRGDSAAYFCASSPLRQGHEKLFFGSGTQLSVL.

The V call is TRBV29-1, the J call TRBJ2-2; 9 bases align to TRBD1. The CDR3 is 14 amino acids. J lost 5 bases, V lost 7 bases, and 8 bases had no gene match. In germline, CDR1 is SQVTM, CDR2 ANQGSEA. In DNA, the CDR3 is TGCAGCGCTTTTGGGACAGGGCAGACCGGGGAGCTGTTTTTT. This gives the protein CSAFGTGQTGELFF.

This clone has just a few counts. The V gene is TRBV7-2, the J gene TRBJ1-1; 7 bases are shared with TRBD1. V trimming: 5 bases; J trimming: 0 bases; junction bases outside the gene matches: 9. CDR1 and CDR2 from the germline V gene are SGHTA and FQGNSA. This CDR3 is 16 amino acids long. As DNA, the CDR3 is TGTGCCAGCAGCCGAAACACACAGGGGATGAACACTGAAGCTTTCTTT. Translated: CASSRNTQGMNTEAFF.

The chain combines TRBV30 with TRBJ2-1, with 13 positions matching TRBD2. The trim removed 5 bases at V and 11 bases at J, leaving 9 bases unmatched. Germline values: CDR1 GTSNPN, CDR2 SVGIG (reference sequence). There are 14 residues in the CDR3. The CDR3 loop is CAWAGTSGIGKQFF. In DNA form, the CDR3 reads TGTGCCTGGGCGGGGACTAGCGGGATAGGGAAGCAGTTCTTC.

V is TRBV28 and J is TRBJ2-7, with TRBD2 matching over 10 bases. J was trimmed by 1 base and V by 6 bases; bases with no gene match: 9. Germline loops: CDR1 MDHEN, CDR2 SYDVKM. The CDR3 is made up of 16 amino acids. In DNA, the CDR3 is TGTGCCAGCAGGACTACCTGGACTAGCGGTTCCTACGAGCAGTACTTC. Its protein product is CASRTTWTSGSYEQYF.

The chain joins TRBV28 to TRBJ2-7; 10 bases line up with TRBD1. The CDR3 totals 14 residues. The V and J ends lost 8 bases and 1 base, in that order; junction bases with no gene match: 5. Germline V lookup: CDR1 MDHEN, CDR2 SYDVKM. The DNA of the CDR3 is TGTGCCAGCCGGAGGACAGGGGGTTCCTACGAGCAGTACTTC. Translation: CASRRTGGSYEQYF.

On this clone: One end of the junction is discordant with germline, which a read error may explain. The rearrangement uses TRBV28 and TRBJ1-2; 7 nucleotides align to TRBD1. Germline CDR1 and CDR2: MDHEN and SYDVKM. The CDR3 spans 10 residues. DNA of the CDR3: TGTGCCAGCAACGGACAGGCTTCCTCCTTC. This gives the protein CASNGQASSF.

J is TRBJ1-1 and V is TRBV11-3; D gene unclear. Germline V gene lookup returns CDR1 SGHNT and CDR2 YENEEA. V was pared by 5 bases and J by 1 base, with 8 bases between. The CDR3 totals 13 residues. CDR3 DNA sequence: TGTGCCAGCAGCGCGACACCGAACACTGAAGCTTTCTTT. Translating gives CASSATPNTEAFF.

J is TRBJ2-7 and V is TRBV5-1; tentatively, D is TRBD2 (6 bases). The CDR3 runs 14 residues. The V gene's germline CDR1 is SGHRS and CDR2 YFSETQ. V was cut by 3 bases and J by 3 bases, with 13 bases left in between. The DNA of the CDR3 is TGCGCCAGCAGCTCACCAGGGACTCACTACGAGCAGTACTTC. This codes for CASSSPGTHYEQYF.